The 20 T cell receptor beta chains given below trace back to one sample, sequenced in a study of cytomegalovirus exposure and HLA in healthy donors. PCR primers comprised 60 Vbeta and 13 Jbeta primers. Data came from immunoSEQ multiplex PCR; TCRdb stores just in-frame clones and leaves some out. The data show about 120,000 clones, around 68% seen once. Material for sequencing was PBMCs. The receptors were gathered from a woman in her thirties or forties in good health and CMV-seropositive.

The rearrangement links TRBV15 to TRBJ2-7; the D gene is possibly TRBD2 (6 bases). The CDR3 extends over 15 amino acids. Per the germline V gene, CDR1 is LNHNV and CDR2 is YYDKDF (reference sequence). V lost 0 bases, J lost 2 bases, and 11 bases lay in between. CDR3 in amino acids: CATSREGGEPYEQYF. The CDR3 DNA reads TGTGCCACCAGCAGAGAGGGGGGAGAGCCCTACGAGCAGTACTTC.

This clone was counted only a few times. The V call is TRBV5-4, the J call TRBJ2-3; the D gene is possibly TRBD2 (7 bases). This CDR3 contains 15 residues. The V and J ends lost 4 bases and 3 bases respectively, with 15 bases between them. From germline, CDR1 is SGHNT and CDR2 YYREEE (reference sequence). This CDR3 is CASSPRGGLTDTQYF. CDR3 DNA: TGTGCCAGCAGCCCGAGGGGGGGCCTTACAGATACGCAGTATTTT.

The chain combines TRBV27 with TRBJ1-5; D gene ambiguous. CDR1 is MNHEY, CDR2 SMNVEV, per germline (reference sequence). The CDR3 consists of 15 residues. The V and J ends lost 2 bases and 7 bases respectively, with 15 bases between them. CDR3 bases: TGTGCCAGCAGTTTAGGAACGGGGTTGAACCAGCCCCAGCATTTT. Its protein product is CASSLGTGLNQPQHF.

V is TRBV5-6 and J is TRBJ1-5, with D uncertain. Germline assignment: CDR1 SGHDT and CDR2 YYEEEE. The CDR3 spans 15 residues. Deletions cut 1 base from V and 1 base from J, with 9 bases between. CDR3 nucleotides: TGTGCCAGCAGCTTGCGGCAGGTGAGCAATCAGCCCCAGCATTTT. This codes for CASSLRQVSNQPQHF.

The CDR3 protein is CASSQTGKGRLNYGYTF. CDR3 bases: TGCGCCAGCAGCCAAACGGGGAAGGGCCGCCTTAACTATGGCTACACCTTC. V is TRBV4-1 and J is TRBJ1-2; no definite D call. V was cut by 2 bases and J by 1 base, with 17 bases left in between. The CDR3 length is 17 residues. The germline V gene encodes CDR1 MGHRA and CDR2 YSYEKL.

The J gene is TRBJ1-6, the V gene TRBV2, with D possibly being TRBD1 (5 bases). Germline V gene lookup returns CDR1 SNHLY and CDR2 FYNNEI. Between the trimmed V and J ends, which lost 7 bases and 4 bases, there was a span of 11 bases. There are 14 residues in the CDR3. CDR3 region: CASTLQGYNSPLHF. For the CDR3, the DNA is TGTGCCAGCACCCTTCAGGGTTATAATTCACCCCTCCACTTT.

The chain carries TRBV6-1 and TRBJ2-6, with D possibly matching TRBD2 (6 bases). The germline CDR1 and CDR2 sequences are MNHNS and SASEGT. V was clipped by 9 bases and J by 0 bases, with 12 bases between them. The CDR3 is made up of 15 amino acids. The CDR3 sequence is CASISGGSGANVLTF. In nucleotides, the CDR3 is TGTGCCAGTATTTCCGGGGGCTCTGGGGCCAACGTCCTGACTTTC.

The chain joins TRBV6-5 to TRBJ1-2; no clear D. V was clipped by 2 bases and J by 2 bases, with 12 bases between them. The CDR3 runs 15 residues. Germline V CDR1 and CDR2: MNHEY, SVGAGI. The CDR3 DNA follows: TGTGCCAGCAGTTACCGTCGGCGGCAGAACTATGGCTACACCTTC. Protein product: CASSYRRRQNYGYTF.

The chain joins TRBV6-1 to TRBJ1-3; tentative D call: TRBD1 (6 bases). V lost 3 bases, J lost 0 bases, and 9 bases lay in between. The length of the CDR3 is 15 residues. Germline V CDR1 and CDR2: MNHNS, SASEGT. The DNA for the CDR3 is TGTGCCAGCAGTGAGGACAGAAACTCTGGAAACACCATATATTTT. It is translated as CASSEDRNSGNTIYF.

The rearrangement uses TRBV4-1 and TRBJ1-6, with a possible D match to TRBD1 (5 bases). V lost 0 bases and J lost 14, with 8 bases in between. Germline V gene sequence: CDR1 MGHRA, CDR2 YSYEKL. The CDR3 is 12 amino acids. The DNA of the CDR3 is TGCGCCAGCAGCCAAGAGGGGCGTACCCTCCACTTT. Translated, it gives CASSQEGRTLHF.

This chain connects TRBV6-1 to TRBJ1-2; possible D gene TRBD1, 6 bases. CDR1 is MNHNS and CDR2 is SASEGT in the germline V gene. V dropped 6 bases and J dropped 4 bases, with 9 bases sitting between them. The CDR3 is 12 residues long. The CDR3 nucleotides read TGTGCCAGCAGCACGGACAGCTATGGCTACACCTTC. Protein sequence: CASSTDSYGYTF.

Comment on this clone: The germline gene is not matched at one end of the junction; a read error may be the cause. V usage is TRBV5-1 and J usage is TRBJ1-1; 7 bases are shared with TRBD1. The V gene's germline CDR1 is SGHRS and CDR2 YFSETQ. This CDR3 region has 18 residues. Here the CDR3 DNA reads TGCGCCAGCAGTTTGGCGGGACCGGGACAGACTTATCACACTGAAGCTTTCTTT. Its protein is CASSLAGPGQTYHTEAFF.

The V call is TRBV5-4, the J call TRBJ2-7; TRBD2 aligns across 7 bases. The CDR3 is made up of 14 amino acids. The germline CDR1 and CDR2 sequences are SGHNT and YYREEE (reference sequence). The V gene end was trimmed by 4 bases and the J gene end by 0 bases; junction bases not matched to a gene: 4. CDR3 loop: CASSPRGSSYEQYF. CDR3 coding DNA: TGTGCCAGCAGCCCCCGCGGGAGCTCCTACGAGCAGTACTTC.

The chain recombines TRBV29-1 with TRBJ2-1; 10 bases match TRBD2. The germline V gene has CDR1 SQVTM and CDR2 ANQGSEA. With 4 bases clipped from V and 1 base from J, the junction kept 19 bases outside the gene matches. CDR3 length: 20 residues. For the CDR3, the DNA is TGCAGCGTTGTCCCCCAGGAGGCTCTAGCGGGGGCTTTATCCTACAATGAGCAGTTCTTC. As protein: CSVVPQEALAGALSYNEQFF.

The V call is TRBV27, the J call TRBJ1-1; 7 nucleotides agree with TRBD1. V was pared by 7 bases and J by 0 bases, with 14 bases of the junction left unmatched. The germline CDR1 and CDR2 sequences are MNHEY and SMNVEV (reference sequence). This CDR3 is built from 17 residues. The CDR3 bases are TGTGCCAGCAACCCCAGGGGGAGTACCGTCATGAACACTGAAGCTTTCTTT. Amino acids: CASNPRGSTVMNTEAFF.

Comments on this clone: At one end, the junction sequence differs from germline, possibly due to a read error. The chain recombines TRBV6-5 with TRBJ1-2; 8 positions agree with TRBD1. Per germline, CDR1 MNHEY and CDR2 SVGAGI. The CDR3 extends over 13 amino acids. The CDR3 DNA reads TGTGCCAGCAGCTCCGGGACAGGTTCCTCCCCGAGCTTC. Amino acid sequence: CASSSGTGSSPSF.

This clone was observed a single time. The CDR3 loop reads CASGLAGVYEQYF. The CDR3 DNA follows: TGTGCTAGTGGTTTGGCAGGGGTATACGAGCAGTACTTC. The chain uses TRBV12-5 and TRBJ2-7; TRBD1 might be the D (6 bases). Trimming removed 1 base from V and 4 bases from J, with 8 bases in between. CDR1 and CDR2 from the germline V gene are LGHNT and FRNRAP. This CDR3 comprises 13 residues.

A note on this clone: The same CDR3 is also encoded by other DNA sequences in this sample. The gene calls are TRBV5-1 and TRBJ1-4; 9 bases line up with TRBD1. Trimming took 0 bases from V and 7 from J; bases not matched to a gene: 4. In germline, CDR1 is SGHRS, CDR2 YFSETQ. CDR3 size: 15 residues. Here the CDR3 reads CASSLGDRGSEKLFF. As DNA, the CDR3 is TGCGCCAGCAGCTTGGGAGACAGGGGGAGTGAAAAACTGTTTTTT.

J is TRBJ1-2 and V is TRBV27; TRBD1 agrees at 9 bases. The CDR3 consists of 17 residues. With 6 bases clipped from V and 2 bases from J, the junction kept 13 bases outside the gene matches. Germline CDR1 is MNHEY and CDR2 is SMNVEV (reference sequence). The chain's CDR3 is CASRRRSGQGRNYGYTF. CDR3 DNA: TGTGCCAGCAGACGACGAAGCGGACAGGGGAGGAACTATGGCTACACCTTC.

V is TRBV9 and J is TRBJ2-3; D may be TRBD2 (5 bases). CDR1 and CDR2 from the germline V gene are SGDLS and YYNGEE. Trimming pared 0 bases from V and 5 bases from J, leaving 10 bases between. The CDR3 consists of 14 residues. CDR3 nucleotides: TGTGCCAGCAGCGTAGGAGGGTATCAAGATACGCAGTATTTT. It translates to CASSVGGYQDTQYF. The whole variable domain, filled in from reference TRBV9 and TRBJ2-3, reads DSGVTQTPKHLITATGQRVTLRCSPRSGDLSVYWYQQSLDQGLQFLIQYYNGEERAKGNILERFSAQQFPDLHSELNLSSLELGDSALYFCASSVGGYQDTQYFGPGTRLTVL.